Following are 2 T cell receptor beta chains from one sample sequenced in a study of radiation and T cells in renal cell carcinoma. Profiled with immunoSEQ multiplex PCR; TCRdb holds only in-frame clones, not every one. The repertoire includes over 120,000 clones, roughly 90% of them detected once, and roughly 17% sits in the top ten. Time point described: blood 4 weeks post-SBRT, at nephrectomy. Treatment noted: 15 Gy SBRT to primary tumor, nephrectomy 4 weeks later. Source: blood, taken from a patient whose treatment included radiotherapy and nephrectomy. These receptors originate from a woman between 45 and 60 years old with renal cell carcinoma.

The CDR3 protein is CACLLTGGTGELFF. Written as DNA, the CDR3 is TGTGCCTGCTTACTTACAGGGGGCACCGGGGAGCTGTTTTTT. V gene TRBV30 combines with J gene TRBJ2-2; TRBD1 matches 8 bases. CDR3 length equals 14 residues. From germline, CDR1 is GTSNPN and CDR2 SVGIG (reference sequence). Trimming at V came to 6 bases and at J to 4 bases, leaving 7 bases not matched to a gene.

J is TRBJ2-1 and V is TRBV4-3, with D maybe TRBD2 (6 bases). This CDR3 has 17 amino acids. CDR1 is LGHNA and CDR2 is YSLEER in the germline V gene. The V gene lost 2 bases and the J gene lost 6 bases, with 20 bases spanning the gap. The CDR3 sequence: CASSQIRSSGSPNEQFF. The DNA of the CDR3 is TGCGCCAGCAGCCAAATCCGAAGTAGCGGAAGCCCCAATGAGCAGTTCTTC.